These T cell receptor beta chains were read from a single sample in a study of blood T cell repertoires in COVID-19. The method was immunoSEQ multiplex PCR; TCRdb's version includes in-frame clones alone and lacks a portion of them. The sample consists of about 240,000 clones, around 83% of them appearing once. Sequencing was performed on peripheral blood. These receptors originate from a woman between 18 and 29 years old with acute or convalescent COVID-19. CDR3s include the opening cysteine and the closing phenylalanine or tryptophan. The D gene is left open where the match is weak. Only some rows state a clone size, as once, few, many or a class for expanded clones.

NA	NA	TRBV28	TRBJ2-7	TGTGCCAGCATCCCTAGCGTAACCTACGAGCAGTACTTC	CASIPSVTYEQYF
NA	NA	TRBV3-1/TRBV3-2	TRBJ1-2	TGTGCCAGCAGCCAAGCGGGACAAATCTATGGCTACACCTTC	CASSQAGQIYGYTF
NA	NA	TRBV5-1	TRBJ1-2	TGCGCCAGCAGCTCGGACAGCTATGGCTACACCTTC	CASSSDSYGYTF
NA	NA	TRBV5-1	TRBJ1-1	TGCGCCAGCAGCTTGGTGGCCGATATGAACACTGAAGCTTTCTTT	CASSLVADMNTEAFF
NA	NA	TRBV28	TRBJ1-2	TGTGCCAGCAGTTTGTCGGCAGGGGCGGTTGGCTACACCTTC	CASSLSAGAVGYTF
many	NA	TRBV29-1	TRBJ2-5	TGCAGCGGGTCCGGGGGTCTCGGCGAGACCCAGTACTTC	CSGSGGLGETQYF
once	TRBD2	TRBV7-6	TRBJ2-5	TGTGCCAGCAGCCCATTAGCGGGCACCCAAGAGACCCAGTACTTC	CASSPLAGTQETQYF
once	TRBD2	TRBV12-3/TRBV12-4	TRBJ2-1	TGTGCCAGCAGTGTGGGGACTAAGCGAGCGCAGTTCTTC	CASSVGTKRAQFF
once	TRBD1	TRBV2	TRBJ1-4	TGTGCCAGCATCGGACAGGCCGCAACTAATGAAAAACTGTTTTTT	CASIGQAATNEKLFF
NA	TRBD1	TRBV2	TRBJ2-7	TGTGCCAGCAGTGATTTCGGGACAGGGGGCTGGGAGCAGTACTTC	CASSDFGTGGWEQYF
NA	NA	TRBV6-5	TRBJ2-5	TGTGCCAGCAGCCGCTTGCCGGGAGTCGGGGAGACCCAGTACTTC	CASSRLPGVGETQYF
NA	NA	TRBV7-3	TRBJ2-2	TGTGCCAGCAGCCTTAGCGGCCGCGGGGAGCTGTTTTTT	CASSLSGRGELFF
NA	NA	TRBV2	TRBJ2-2	TGTGCCAGCAGTGAAGACAGAATCGACACCGGGGAGCTGTTTTTT	CASSEDRIDTGELFF
NA	NA	TRBV5-1	TRBJ1-2	TGCGCCAGCAGCTTGTTCAGAGACAGGAGCTCCATCTATGGCTACACCTTC	CASSLFRDRSSIYGYTF
NA	TRBD1	TRBV6-5	TRBJ2-1	TGTGCCAGCGTTGAACAGGGGGCTGGGTACAATGAGCAGTTCTTC	CASVEQGAGYNEQFF
NA	NA	TRBV9	TRBJ1-4	TGTGCCAGCAGCCCCACCGGGTCAACTAATGAAAAACTGTTTTTT	CASSPTGSTNEKLFF
NA	TRBD1	TRBV27	TRBJ2-7	TGTGCCAGCAGTCCCCAGGACAGGGGATCCTACGAGCAGTACTTC	CASSPQDRGSYEQYF
NA	TRBD1	TRBV5-1	TRBJ2-2	TGCGCCAGCAGCTTGGGTGACAGGGGAAGGACCGGGGAGCTGTTTTTT	CASSLGDRGRTGELFF